Reported below is one T cell receptor beta chain. It has no known antigen specificity. The record has no base qualities; no much larger clone is one base away. Separate from the roughly 660-subject first cohort, the validation cohort of 95 to 150 subjects was the group to which the donors belonged. This record comes from a study of cytomegalovirus exposure and HLA in healthy donors (TCRdb year 2017). Some background on the complete study: According to a later analysis, the 120 or so validation repertoires were produced on the same platform as the approximately 600 repertoires of the first cohort. The study was designed to test whether signatures of past pathogen exposure could be identified by cataloging public T cell receptors. Besides the first cohort of 666 subjects, a separate validation cohort made up of roughly 130 different subjects was used. High-throughput TCR immunosequencing, statistical association of individual TCRs with disease status, and machine learning were combined to predict cytomegalovirus infection status.

On the study overall, not on this receptor specifically: A later analysis lacked HLA typing for the validation cohort, so it scored co-occurrence in that cohort across all 110 or so repertoires. The authors suggested that the approach could potentially be generalized to other disease states and immunological phenotypes. The study gave a list of 150 to 200 TCR beta chains associated with cytomegalovirus. In vitro tests confirmed that a few of the cytomegalovirus-associated TCR beta chains recognize cytomegalovirus antigens. While some public TCRs were present in many individuals, most TCR sequences turned up only very rarely across donors. In a later analysis, TCRs clustered in the first cohort were found to also tend to co-occur in the approximately 120 validation repertoires, with around 94% of cluster scores above 0. The classifier was reported to diagnose cytomegalovirus status with high specificity and sensitivity in both the original cohort and the validation cohort.

The germline V gene (reference sequence) provides CDR1 GTSNPN and CDR2 SVGIG. Trimmed from V: 7 bases; trimmed from J: 5 bases; junction bases lacking a gene match: 22. The CDR3 covers 18 residues, taking in both the cysteine and the phenylalanine. Solely the CDR3 DNA is kept, with 54 bases framed from the first base. Library preparation employed the immunoSEQ multiplex PCR assay. Turning to the authors' computational methods: A statistical classification framework was developed to diagnose cytomegalovirus status using the catalog of TCR beta chain sequences. Held by TCRdb, this immuneACCESS table contains in-frame sequences only and omits some clones. Under half of the omission traces to an unresolved V gene where checked; the cause of the rest is unknown. V, J and clone size derive from that table, while D and trimming were established from the DNA sequence. The sample table lists over 150,000 clones, more than 80% of them with a count of one. The biggest ten clones account for 3% of the sample.

This sequence was found in a woman aged 18 to 35 in good health and CMV-seropositive. The chain was built from TRBV30 and TRBJ2-5; 10 central nucleotides agree with TRBD2. Sequencing was performed on PBMCs. CDR3 reads: CALNILRAGGPEQETQYF. In nucleotides, the sequence is TGTGCCTTAAACATACTCCGAGCGGGGGGGCCTGAACAGGAGACCCAGTACTTC.